This record covers a single T cell receptor beta chain. Original data processing: Filtering differed because ImmunoSEQ produced junction-only sequences that carried no quality scores. The method was immunoSEQ multiplex PCR; TCRdb's version includes in-frame clones alone and lacks a portion of them. V, J and clone size were drawn from that table, and D and trimming were deduced from the DNA. The sample yields around 2.5 million clones, roughly 93% seen once. This specimen comes from a study of shared clonotypes between healthy human individuals. Study details: With ages of 18 to 49, the donors were a couple of women and a few men.

This CDR3 has 15 amino acids. V lost 3 bases to trimming and J lost 8 bases; unmatched junction nucleotides: 10. Germline assignment: CDR1 SGHVS and CDR2 FNYEAQ. What was sequenced was naive CD4+ T cells from PBMCs. The sample's subset: CD45RA+ positively selected. This receptor was identified in a man aged 18 to 30 in good health. Some clones in this sample may be carry-over from other donors' samples. The chain recombines TRBV7-6 with TRBJ2-1; 7 positions match TRBD2. In nucleotides, the CDR3 is TGTGCCAGCAGCTTTAAAACGGGAGGCTTGGATGAGCAGTTCTTC. This sequence encodes CASSFKTGGLDEQFF.